The clone carrying this T cell receptor (beta chain) was observed a few times. Its antigen is not identified. This entry belongs to a study of CD8 T cells in ankylosing spondylitis. Study-wide findings and caveats: A TCR beta motif made of roughly eight highly homologous variants seemed typical of ankylosing spondylitis blood.

One entry per CDR3 protein, called by TCRdb with MiXCR from the 5' RACE reads. The sample records approximately 300,000 distinct CDR3 sequences, 15% to 20% being singletons. V lost 0 bases, J lost 5 bases, and 2 bases stayed unmatched. Germline-derived CDR1 and CDR2 are SGHRS and YFSETQ. This CDR3 spans 15 amino acids. This receptor was identified in a male donor with ankylosing spondylitis or in good health (not recorded which). The chain combines TRBV5-1 with TRBJ1-6; 7 bases are a match to TRBD1. Source material: blood, either unsorted or a sorted T cell fraction (not recorded which). For the CDR3, the DNA is TGCGCCAGCAGCTTGGAGACAGGGAATAATTCACCCCTCCACTTT. This sequence encodes CASSLETGNNSPLHF.